This T cell receptor beta chain stems from a study of blood T cell repertoires in COVID-19. Study details: The United States, Italy and Spain supplied acute and convalescent COVID-19 samples. PBMCs, B-cell-depleted T cells, or T cells provided the cDNA or gDNA that made up the material.

Authors' data handling: Amplification of reference gene primers provided the estimated nucleated cell counts. Sequencing used immunoSEQ multiplex PCR; TCRdb keeps in-frame clones, though not all of them. D and trimming come from the DNA, and the V and J calls and clone size come from that table. The repertoire includes about 200,000 clones, 80% to 90% of them detected once, and 0.65% to 0.95% sits in the top ten. V lost 7 bases and J lost 8; bases outside the gene matches: 9. The CDR3 totals 13 residues. Germline V gene lookup returns CDR1 SGHTA and CDR2 FQGNSA. The V call is TRBV7-2, the J call TRBJ1-2; TRBD1 aligns across 8 bases. The sequenced sample was peripheral blood. The TCR was taken from a woman in her 70s with acute or convalescent COVID-19. The CDR3 DNA is TGTGCCAGCAACCTGGACAGGGCTGGGGGCTACACCTTC. As protein: CASNLDRAGGYTF.